This record concerns one T cell receptor beta chain sequence. Germline V CDR1 and CDR2: LGHDT, YNNKEL (reference sequence). V gave up 5 bases and J gave up 3 bases, with 17 bases separating them. The CDR3 has 15 amino acids. The record originates from a study of blood T cell repertoires in COVID-19. Assay used: immunoSEQ multiplex PCR; TCRdb lists only in-frame clones, some missing. Of about 190,000 clones in the sample, approximately 80% were seen once. The chain couples TRBV3-1 (or the pseudogene TRBV3-2) to TRBJ2-7; D uncertain. This receptor was identified in a man aged 50 or older who had recovered from COVID-19. Sample: peripheral blood. This CDR3 is CASSSTLGFGYEQYF. The CDR3 nucleotides read TGTGCCAGCAGCTCGACTCTAGGTTTCGGCTACGAGCAGTACTTC.